The following is a TCR beta chain sequence with its context. These data come from a study of PD-L1 blockade in urothelial cancer. TCRdb's table, derived via immunoSEQ multiplex PCR, lists solely in-frame clones and lacks some. Of about 52,000 clones listed, 60% to 85% are singletons. Sample: PBMCs, taken around atezolizumab (anti-PD-L1) treatment. The clonotype originates from a man between 65 and 85 years old with urothelial cancer.

The CDR3 protein is CASSLGQSYEQYF. The CDR3 coding sequence is TGTGCCAGCAGCCTCGGACAGTCCTACGAGCAGTACTTC. The chain has TRBV5-4 and TRBJ2-7, with D perhaps matching TRBD1 (6 bases). Trimming removed 4 bases from V and 1 base from J, with 9 bases in between. This CDR3 has 13 amino acids. Germline CDR1 and CDR2: SGHNT and YYREEE (reference sequence).